One and the same sample provided the 22 T cell receptor beta chains below, sequenced in a study of STAT5B mutations in CD4+ large granular lymphocyte leukemia. Profiling relied on immunoSEQ multiplex PCR, and the TCRdb table lists in-frame clones only, not all of them. The table records 1,100 or so clones, roughly 80% of them present only once. The sequencing sample was made of PBMCs. These receptors all come from a man in his 70s with CD4+ T-cell large granular lymphocyte leukemia.

Only one count was recorded for this clone. This rearrangement joins TRBV5-1 to TRBJ2-3; no reliable D call. The germline V gene has CDR1 SGHRS and CDR2 YFSETQ. V was trimmed by 4 bases and J by 3 bases, leaving 12 bases between them. There are 14 residues in the CDR3. The CDR3 loop is CASSGLVGTDTQYF. The CDR3 coding sequence is TGCGCCAGCAGCGGCTTGGTTGGGACAGATACGCAGTATTTT.

V usage is TRBV11-2 and J usage is TRBJ1-2; perhaps TRBD1 as D (6 bases). CDR1 is SGHAT, CDR2 FQNNGV, per germline. Trimming left V 5 bases short and J 3 bases short, with 10 bases between. CDR3 size: 13 residues. The CDR3 region has the DNA TGTGCCAGCAGCCCACAGGGTTACTATGGCTACACCTTC. As protein: CASSPQGYYGYTF.

This clone was found a few times. The rearrangement links TRBV5-1 to TRBJ1-5; D may be TRBD1 (5 bases). The V end was cut by 0 bases, the J end by 5 bases, with 12 bases between. The CDR3 is 15 amino acids. Per germline, CDR1 SGHRS and CDR2 YFSETQ. For the CDR3, the DNA is TGCGCCAGCAGCTTGGGCGGGACTGATTATCAGCCCCAGCATTTT. Translating gives CASSLGGTDYQPQHF.

The V call is TRBV6-5, the J call TRBJ1-6, with unresolved D. V gave up 6 bases and J gave up 7 bases, with 10 bases separating them. CDR1 is MNHEY, CDR2 SVGAGI, per germline. This CDR3 is built from 13 residues. CDR3 loop: CASRLMENSPLHF. The CDR3 DNA is TGTGCCAGCAGACTTATGGAGAATTCACCCCTCCACTTT.

V and J are TRBV15 and TRBJ1-3, with D possibly matching TRBD1 (5 bases). Between the trimmed V and J ends, which lost 1 base and 2 bases, there was a span of 9 bases. Per the germline V gene, CDR1 is LNHNV and CDR2 is YYDKDF (reference sequence). The CDR3 contains 15 residues. CDR3 DNA sequence: TGTGCCACCAGCAGAGGCAGGGATCCTGGAAACACCATATATTTT. Its translation is CATSRGRDPGNTIYF.

This chain uses TRBV11-2 with TRBJ2-5; no reliable D call. CDR3 length equals 15 residues. V lost 1 base to trimming and J lost 4 bases, with 13 bases between them. Germline CDR1 reads SGHAT; CDR2 reads FQNNGV. CDR3 region: CASSLAGHQIETQYF. CDR3 DNA: TGTGCCAGCAGCTTAGCGGGTCACCAGATAGAGACCCAGTACTTC.

This chain uses TRBV7-2 with TRBJ2-4; D gene unclear. The CDR3 length is 13 residues. Germline V gene lookup returns CDR1 SGHTA and CDR2 FQGNSA. Trimming left V 10 bases short and J 9 bases short, with 19 bases between. The CDR3 region has the DNA TGTGCCATACTCCCTGTTGCGATGGGCATTCAGTACTTC. Translation gives CAILPVAMGIQYF.

V gene TRBV9 combines with J gene TRBJ1-4; D gene uncertain. The CDR3 contains 14 residues. The germline V gene has CDR1 SGDLS and CDR2 YYNGEE. Trimming took off 2 bases at V and 8 bases at J, with 13 bases between the two ends. CDR3 nucleotide sequence: TGTGCCAGCAGCGTCGAGAGCCTCGGGGAAAAACTGTTTTTT. It is translated as CASSVESLGEKLFF. The whole variable domain, filled in from reference TRBV9 and TRBJ1-4, reads DSGVTQTPKHLITATGQRVTLRCSPRSGDLSVYWYQQSLDQGLQFLIQYYNGEERAKGNILERFSAQQFPDLHSELNLSSLELGDSALYFCASSVESLGEKLFFGSGTQLSVL.

The chain recombines TRBV5-1 with TRBJ2-7; weak D call: TRBD1 (5 bases). V shed 0 bases and J shed 2 bases, with 12 bases lying between them. Germline loops: CDR1 SGHRS, CDR2 YFSETQ. This CDR3 has 15 residues. The CDR3 nucleotides are TGCGCCAGCAGCTTGGATACAGGAACAACCTACGAGCAGTACTTC. Its translation: CASSLDTGTTYEQYF. The full variable domain, in which reference TRBV5-1 and TRBJ2-7 provide the parts outside the CDR3, is KAGVTQTPRYLIKTRGQQVTLSCSPISGHRSVSWYQQTPGQGLQFLFEYFSETQRNKGNFPGRFSGRQFSNSRSEMNVSTLELGDSALYLCASSLDTGTTYEQYFGPGTRLTVT.

This clone was observed a handful of times. The V call is TRBV6-1, the J call TRBJ1-6; no reliable D call. Germline CDR1 MNHNS, CDR2 SASEGT. This CDR3 comprises 14 residues. With 5 bases removed from V and 2 bases from J, the gap between germline ends came to 7 bases. The CDR3 loop is CASSSGPYNSPLHF. CDR3 nucleotides: TGTGCCAGCAGTTCAGGTCCCTATAATTCACCCCTCCACTTT.

The chain combines TRBV7-8 with TRBJ1-1, with TRBD1 identical over 10 bases. The germline V gene has CDR1 SGHVS and CDR2 FQNEAQ. The CDR3 sequence is 16 residues long. Trimming at V came to 2 bases and at J to 1 base, leaving 4 bases not matched to a gene. The CDR3 loop is CASSLSGQGKNTEAFF. The CDR3, as DNA: TGTGCCAGCAGCTTATCGGGACAGGGGAAGAACACTGAAGCTTTCTTT.

The chain is built from TRBV7-2 and TRBJ1-3, with D hard to call. CDR1 and CDR2 from the germline V gene are SGHTA and FQGNSA. The CDR3 spans 14 residues. V was trimmed by 5 bases and J by 2 bases, leaving 10 bases between them. The DNA of the CDR3 is TGTGCCAGCAGCCTCGTTAGGGCTGGAAACACCATATATTTT. Its protein is CASSLVRAGNTIYF.

V usage is TRBV2 and J usage is TRBJ2-2; 7 bases are shared with TRBD1. Germline values: CDR1 SNHLY, CDR2 FYNNEI. V dropped 7 bases and J dropped 1; count of bases not matched to a gene: 6. This CDR3 region has 15 residues. CDR3 amino acids: CASKPGTENTGELFF. In nucleotides, the CDR3 is TGTGCCAGCAAACCAGGGACAGAGAACACCGGGGAGCTGTTTTTT.

CDR3 DNA sequence: TGTGCCAGCAGCAGCCTAGCGGGGGGGGCGGCCGATACGCAGTATTTT. It translates to CASSSLAGGAADTQYF. The chain combines TRBV5-6 with TRBJ2-3; 12 bases are shared with TRBD2. Germline trimming cut 4 bases from V and 6 bases from J; bases unmatched to any gene: 9. Germline CDR1 and CDR2: SGHDT and YYEEEE. The CDR3 totals 16 residues.

The chain carries TRBV7-9 and TRBJ2-5; 11 bases line up with TRBD1. Germline V gene sequence: CDR1 SEHNR, CDR2 FQNEAQ (reference sequence). J lost 5 bases, V lost 4 bases, and 18 bases had no gene match. The length of the CDR3 is 19 residues. The CDR3 DNA sequence: TGTGCCAGCAGCTACGGGACAGGGGGAAAGCGGGGGCACGGGGAGACCCAGTACTTC. This codes for CASSYGTGGKRGHGETQYF.

The CDR3 spells CASSLAESTDTQYF. The DNA for the CDR3 is TGCGCCAGCAGCTTGGCGGAGTCCACAGATACGCAGTATTTT. The chain carries TRBV5-1 and TRBJ2-3; D is unresolved. This CDR3 comprises 14 residues. V was clipped by 0 bases and J by 2 bases, with 7 bases between them. In germline, CDR1 is SGHRS, CDR2 YFSETQ.

The chain combines TRBV29-1 with TRBJ2-7; 13 positions match TRBD2. The V and J ends lost 6 bases and 0 bases, in that order; junction bases with no gene match: 11. There are 17 residues in the CDR3. Germline-derived CDR1 and CDR2 are SQVTM and ANQGSEA. The CDR3 DNA follows: TGCAGCGTGAGACGGACTAGCGGGGGCCCACTCTCCTACGAGCAGTACTTC. Translated: CSVRRTSGGPLSYEQYF.

The chain is built from TRBV4-2 and TRBJ2-1, with TRBD2 identical over 16 bases. The junction had 2 bases not matched to a gene; V was cut back by 4 bases and J by 8 bases. This CDR3 comprises 15 residues. Germline lookup yields CDR1 LGHNA and CDR2 YNFKEQ. The DNA for the CDR3 is TGTGCCAGCAGCCCGGGACTAGCGGGGGGGGATGAGCAGTTCTTC. Translating gives CASSPGLAGGDEQFF.

This clone showed up just once. The V call is TRBV11-3, the J call TRBJ1-2, with a possible D match to TRBD1 (5 bases). Looked up from germline, CDR1 is SGHNT and CDR2 is YENEEA. V dropped 2 bases and J dropped 3 bases, with 13 bases sitting between them. This CDR3 is 15 amino acids long. The CDR3, as DNA: TGTGCCAGCAGCTTACATCCGGGGACGGACTATGGCTACACCTTC. Protein: CASSLHPGTDYGYTF.

The J gene is TRBJ1-4, the V gene TRBV2, with D maybe TRBD1 (5 bases). Germline CDR1 reads SNHLY; CDR2 reads FYNNEI. V was clipped by 2 bases and J by 4 bases, with 5 bases between them. CDR3 length equals 13 residues. CDR3 sequence reads: CASSEQGNEKLFF. DNA of the CDR3: TGTGCCAGCAGTGAACAGGGTAATGAAAAACTGTTTTTT.

The chain uses TRBV14 and TRBJ2-2; a possible D gene is TRBD1 (5 bases). V was trimmed by 4 bases and J by 2 bases, leaving 8 bases between them. The CDR3 is made up of 14 amino acids. CDR1 is SGHDN, CDR2 FVKESK, per germline. The CDR3 is CASSRQTNTGELFF. The CDR3 DNA reads as TGTGCCAGCAGCCGACAGACCAACACCGGGGAGCTGTTTTTT.

The chain links TRBV9 to TRBJ1-2; D might be TRBD1 (6 bases). The ends were cut back, 3 bases at V and 8 bases at J, with 23 bases in the middle. CDR3 length: 16 amino acids. The germline V gene has CDR1 SGDLS and CDR2 YYNGEE. The CDR3 region is CASSEGVGETSLGYTF. The CDR3 DNA reads TGTGCCAGCAGCGAGGGGGTGGGGGAGACTTCCCTGGGCTACACCTTC.